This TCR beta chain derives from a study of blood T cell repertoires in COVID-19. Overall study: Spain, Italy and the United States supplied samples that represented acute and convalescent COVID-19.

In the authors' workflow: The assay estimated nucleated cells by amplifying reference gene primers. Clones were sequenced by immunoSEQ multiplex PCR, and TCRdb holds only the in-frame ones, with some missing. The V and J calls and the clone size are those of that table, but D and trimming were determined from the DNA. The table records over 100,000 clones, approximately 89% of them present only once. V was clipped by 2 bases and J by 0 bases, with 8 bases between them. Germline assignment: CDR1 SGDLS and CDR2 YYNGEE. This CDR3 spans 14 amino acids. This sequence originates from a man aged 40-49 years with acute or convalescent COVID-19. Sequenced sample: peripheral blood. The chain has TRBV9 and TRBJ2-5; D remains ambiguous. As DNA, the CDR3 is TGTGCCAGCAGCGTCAACAGTTACCAAGAGACCCAGTACTTC. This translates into CASSVNSYQETQYF. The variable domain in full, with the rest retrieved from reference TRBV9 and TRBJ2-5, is DSGVTQTPKHLITATGQRVTLRCSPRSGDLSVYWYQQSLDQGLQFLIQYYNGEERAKGNILERFSAQQFPDLHSELNLSSLELGDSALYFCASSVNSYQETQYFGPGTRLLVL.